The 2 T cell receptor beta chains below were found in one sample sequenced in a study of blood T cell repertoires in COVID-19 (dated by TCRdb to about 2020). Library generation was performed with the immunoSEQ multiplex PCR assay. In TCRdb, the immuneACCESS table is reduced to in-frame sequences with V and J assigned. These tables do not hold every clone; where another copy was compared, an unresolved V gene accounts for under half, and the others remain unexplained. The sample data list approximately 300,000 clones, and roughly 89% of these were observed just once. 1.5% to 2% of the sample lies in the top ten. The sequencing input was peripheral blood. The origin of the receptors is a woman aged 25 to 39 with COVID-19, enrolled during active disease.

The V gene is TRBV19, the J gene TRBJ1-6; 8 bases align to TRBD1. The V gene's germline CDR1 is LNHDA and CDR2 SQIVND (reference sequence). V was clipped by 11 bases and J by 7 bases; unmatched bases: 7. The CDR3 is 13 residues long. The CDR3 spells CAGKTGENSPLHF. In nucleotides, the CDR3 is TGTGCCGGGAAGACAGGGGAGAATTCACCCCTCCACTTT.

The V and J genes are TRBV6-5 and TRBJ2-7; tentatively, D is TRBD2 (7 bases). The CDR3 is 14 amino acids. CDR1 and CDR2 from the germline V gene are MNHEY and SVGAGI. Trimming shortened V by 8 bases and J by 3 bases, and 17 bases separated the two germline ends. DNA of the CDR3: TGTGCCAGCGGGAGGGGACACCTGGTCTACGAGCAGTACTTC. Translated, it gives CASGRGHLVYEQYF.